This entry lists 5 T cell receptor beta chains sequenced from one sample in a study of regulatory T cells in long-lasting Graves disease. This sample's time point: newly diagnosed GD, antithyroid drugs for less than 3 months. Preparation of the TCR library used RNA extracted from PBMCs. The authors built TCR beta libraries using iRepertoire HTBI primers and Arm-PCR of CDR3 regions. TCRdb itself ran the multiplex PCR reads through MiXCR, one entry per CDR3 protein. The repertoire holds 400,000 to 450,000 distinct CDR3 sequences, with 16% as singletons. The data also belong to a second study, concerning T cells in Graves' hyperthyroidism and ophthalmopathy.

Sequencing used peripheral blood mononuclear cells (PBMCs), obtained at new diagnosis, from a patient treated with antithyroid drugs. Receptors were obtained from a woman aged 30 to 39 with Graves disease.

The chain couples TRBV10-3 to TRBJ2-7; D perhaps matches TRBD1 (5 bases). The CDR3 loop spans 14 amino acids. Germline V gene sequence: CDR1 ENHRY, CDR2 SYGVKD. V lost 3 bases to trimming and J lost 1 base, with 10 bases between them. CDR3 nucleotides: TGTGCCATCAGTGATGCAGGGCCATCCTACGAGCAGTACTTC. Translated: CAISDAGPSYEQYF.

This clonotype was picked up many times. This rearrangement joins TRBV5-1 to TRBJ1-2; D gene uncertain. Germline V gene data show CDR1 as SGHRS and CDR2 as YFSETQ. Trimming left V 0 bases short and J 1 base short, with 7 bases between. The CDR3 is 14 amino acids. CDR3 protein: CASSLDGFNYGYTF. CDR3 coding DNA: TGCGCCAGCAGCTTGGATGGATTTAACTATGGCTACACCTTC.

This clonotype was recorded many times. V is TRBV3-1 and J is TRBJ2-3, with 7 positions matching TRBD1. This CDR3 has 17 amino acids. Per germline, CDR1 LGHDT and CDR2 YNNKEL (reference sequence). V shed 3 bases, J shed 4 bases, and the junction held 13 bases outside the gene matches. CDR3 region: CASSHYRGFRISDTQYF. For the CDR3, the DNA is TGTGCCAGCAGCCACTACAGGGGATTTCGGATCTCAGATACGCAGTATTTT.

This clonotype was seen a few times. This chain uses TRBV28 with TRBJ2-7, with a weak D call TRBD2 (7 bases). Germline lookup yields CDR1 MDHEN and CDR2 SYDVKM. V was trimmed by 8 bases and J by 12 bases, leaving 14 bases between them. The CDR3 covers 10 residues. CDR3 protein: CASGEGGGYF. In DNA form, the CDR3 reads TGTGCCAGCGGTGAAGGGGGGGGGTACTTC.

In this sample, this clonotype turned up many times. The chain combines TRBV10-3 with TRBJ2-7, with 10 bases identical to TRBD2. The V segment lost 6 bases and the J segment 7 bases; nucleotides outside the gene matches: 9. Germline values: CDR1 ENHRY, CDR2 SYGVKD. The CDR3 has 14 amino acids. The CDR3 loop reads CAIREREGPGEQYF. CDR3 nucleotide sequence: TGTGCCATCAGGGAGCGGGAGGGCCCAGGTGAGCAGTACTTC.